The present T cell receptor beta chain was sequenced within a study of shared clonotypes between healthy human individuals. This CDR3 contains 16 residues. The germline V and J ends were trimmed by 1 base and 4 bases, with 13 bases remaining between them. Germline V gives CDR1 SEHNR, CDR2 FQNEAQ (reference sequence). As concerns this clone: Its target is unknown.

General observations from the study: What naive subsets generally showed was a larger estimated richness than memory subsets showed. Naive CD4 clonotypes overlapped across a few donors at approximately 5.5%.

The repertoire was sequenced with immunoSEQ multiplex PCR; TCRdb's copy has only in-frame clones and lacks some. The sample has a few hundred thousand clones, more than 75% seen once. This chain uses TRBV7-9 with TRBJ1-4, with a tentative D call TRBD1 (5 bases). The sample was memory CD8+ T cells sorted from blood. The subset here: CD45RO+ cells pooled with CCR7-negative TemRA cells. The receptor was isolated from a man younger than 30 in good health. The CDR3 spells CASSLVVDTGNEKLFF. CDR3 DNA sequence: TGTGCCAGCAGCTTAGTAGTGGACACGGGTAATGAAAAACTGTTTTTT.